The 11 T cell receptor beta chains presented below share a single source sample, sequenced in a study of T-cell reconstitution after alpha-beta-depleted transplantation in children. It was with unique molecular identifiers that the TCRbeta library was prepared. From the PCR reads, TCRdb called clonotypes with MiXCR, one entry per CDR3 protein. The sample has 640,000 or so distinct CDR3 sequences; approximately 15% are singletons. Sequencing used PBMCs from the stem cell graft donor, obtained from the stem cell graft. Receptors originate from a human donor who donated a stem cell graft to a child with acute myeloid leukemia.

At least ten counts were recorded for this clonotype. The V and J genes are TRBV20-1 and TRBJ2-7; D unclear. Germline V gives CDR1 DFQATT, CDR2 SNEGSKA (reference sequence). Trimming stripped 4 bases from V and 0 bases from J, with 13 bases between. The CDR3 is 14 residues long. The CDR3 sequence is CSAIPTSNSYEQYV. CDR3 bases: TGCAGTGCTATACCCACCTCCAACTCCTACGAGCAGTACGTC.

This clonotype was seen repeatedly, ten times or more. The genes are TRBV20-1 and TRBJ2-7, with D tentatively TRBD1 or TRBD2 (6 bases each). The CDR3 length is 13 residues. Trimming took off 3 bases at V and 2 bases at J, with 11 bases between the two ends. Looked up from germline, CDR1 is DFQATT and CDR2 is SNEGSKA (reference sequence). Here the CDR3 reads CSASEGGTYEQYF. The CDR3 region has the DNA TGCAGTGCTAGTGAAGGGGGGACCTACGAGCAGTACTTC.

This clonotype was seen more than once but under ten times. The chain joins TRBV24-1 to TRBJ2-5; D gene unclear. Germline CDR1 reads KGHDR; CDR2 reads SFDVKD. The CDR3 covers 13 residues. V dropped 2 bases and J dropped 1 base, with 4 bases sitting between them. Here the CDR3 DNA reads TGTGCCACCAGTGATTCCGGCCAAGAGACCCAGTACTTC. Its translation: CATSDSGQETQYF.

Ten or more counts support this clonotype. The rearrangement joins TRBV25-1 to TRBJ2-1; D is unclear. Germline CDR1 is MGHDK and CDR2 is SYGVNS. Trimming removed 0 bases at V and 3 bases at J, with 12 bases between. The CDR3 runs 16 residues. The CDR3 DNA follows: TGTGCCAGCAGTGAATATACGGATACGCTCTACAATGAGCAGTTCTTC. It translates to CASSEYTDTLYNEQFF.

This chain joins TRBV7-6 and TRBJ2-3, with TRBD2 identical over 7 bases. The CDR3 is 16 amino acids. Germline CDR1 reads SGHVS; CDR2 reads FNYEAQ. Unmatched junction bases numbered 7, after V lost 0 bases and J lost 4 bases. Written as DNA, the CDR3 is TGTGCCAGCAGCTTAGCGCGGGGGATAGAGGCAGATACGCAGTATTTT. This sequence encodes CASSLARGIEADTQYF.

CDR3 sequence (DNA): TGTGCCAGCAGCTTGCCCCGGGACAGCAATGAAAAACTGTTTTTT. Protein product: CASSLPRDSNEKLFF. V is TRBV7-3 and J is TRBJ1-4, with 7 positions matching TRBD1. Trimming at V came to 3 bases and at J to 5 bases, leaving 6 bases not matched to a gene. CDR1 is SGHTA and CDR2 is FQGTGA in the germline V gene. CDR3 length: 15 amino acids.

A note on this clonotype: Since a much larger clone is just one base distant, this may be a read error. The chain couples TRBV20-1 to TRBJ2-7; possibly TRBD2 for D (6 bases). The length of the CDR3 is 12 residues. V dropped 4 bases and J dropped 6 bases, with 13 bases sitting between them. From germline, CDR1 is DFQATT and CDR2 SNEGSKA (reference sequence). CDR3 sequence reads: CSATPRDSEQYF. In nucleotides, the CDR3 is TGCAGTGCTACCCCGAGGGACTCCGAGCAGTACTTC.

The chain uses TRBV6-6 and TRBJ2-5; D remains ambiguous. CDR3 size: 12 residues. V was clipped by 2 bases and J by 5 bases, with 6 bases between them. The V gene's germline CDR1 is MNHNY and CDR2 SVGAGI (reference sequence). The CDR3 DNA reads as TGTGCCAGCAGTTACCCTGGGGAGACCCAGTACTTC. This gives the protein CASSYPGETQYF.

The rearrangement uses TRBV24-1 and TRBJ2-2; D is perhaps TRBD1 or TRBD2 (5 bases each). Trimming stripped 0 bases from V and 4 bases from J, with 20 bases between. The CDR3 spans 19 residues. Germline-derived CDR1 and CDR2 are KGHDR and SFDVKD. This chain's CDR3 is CATSDLRDRDPKGTGELFF. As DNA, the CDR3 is TGTGCCACCAGTGATTTGAGGGACCGCGACCCTAAGGGCACCGGGGAGCTGTTTTTT.

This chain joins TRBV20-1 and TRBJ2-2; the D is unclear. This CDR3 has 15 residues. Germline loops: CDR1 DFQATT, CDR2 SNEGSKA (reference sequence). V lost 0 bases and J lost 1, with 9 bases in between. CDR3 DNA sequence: TGCAGTGCTAGAGATCCACAGAGGAACACCGGGGAGCTGTTTTTT. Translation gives CSARDPQRNTGELFF.

The CDR3 DNA reads as TGTGCCAGCAGCTTAGGAGGCGGACAGAAGCCTGGAAACACCATATATTTT. This gives the protein CASSLGGGQKPGNTIYF. The chain has TRBV11-2 and TRBJ1-3, with D possibly TRBD1 on 6 matching bases. Germline CDR1 SGHAT, CDR2 FQNNGV. The ends were cut back, 1 base at V and 2 bases at J, with 15 bases in the middle. This CDR3 has 17 amino acids.